The TCR beta chain described here comes from a study of T cell changes during pregnancy in multiple sclerosis. CDR1 and CDR2 from the germline V gene are SGHRS and YFSETQ. With 4 bases clipped from V and 5 bases from J, the junction kept 8 bases outside the gene matches. The CDR3 covers 14 residues. The protocol was immunoSEQ multiplex PCR, while the TCRdb copy is restricted to in-frame clones and leaves out a portion. The data hold 15,000 to 20,000 clones, with more than 70% observed a single time. This sequence was found in a female donor with multiple sclerosis, enrolled in a pregnancy study. The chain has TRBV5-1 and TRBJ1-1, with TRBD1 matching 7 bases. The sequences come from CD8+ T cells from peripheral blood mononuclear cells, collected after pregnancy. The DNA of the CDR3 is TGCGCCAGCAGCCTGACAGGGTTGGGGACTGAAGCTTTCTTT. Translated: CASSLTGLGTEAFF.